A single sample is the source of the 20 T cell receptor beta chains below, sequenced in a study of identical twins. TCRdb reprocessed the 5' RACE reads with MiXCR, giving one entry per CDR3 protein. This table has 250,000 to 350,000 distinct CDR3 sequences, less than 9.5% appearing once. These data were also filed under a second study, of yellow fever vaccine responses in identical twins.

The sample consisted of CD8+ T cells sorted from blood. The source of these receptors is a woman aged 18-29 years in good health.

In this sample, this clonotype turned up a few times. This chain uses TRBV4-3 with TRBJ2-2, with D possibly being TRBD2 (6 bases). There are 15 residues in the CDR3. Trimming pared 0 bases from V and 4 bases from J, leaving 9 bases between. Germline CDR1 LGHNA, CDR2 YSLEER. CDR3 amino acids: CASSQEWRGTGELFF. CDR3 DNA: TGCGCCAGCAGCCAAGAATGGAGGGGCACCGGGGAGCTGTTTTTT.

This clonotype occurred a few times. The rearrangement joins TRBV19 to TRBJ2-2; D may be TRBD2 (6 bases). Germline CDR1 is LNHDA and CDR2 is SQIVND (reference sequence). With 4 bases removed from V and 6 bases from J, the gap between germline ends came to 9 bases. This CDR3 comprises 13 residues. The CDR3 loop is CASSRREAGELFF. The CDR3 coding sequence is TGTGCCAGTAGTAGGAGGGAGGCCGGGGAGCTGTTTTTT.

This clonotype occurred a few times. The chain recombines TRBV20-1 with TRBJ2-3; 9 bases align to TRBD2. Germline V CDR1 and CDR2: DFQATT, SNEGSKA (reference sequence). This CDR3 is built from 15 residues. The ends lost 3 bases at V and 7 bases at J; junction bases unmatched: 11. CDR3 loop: CSARPIAGALHTQYF. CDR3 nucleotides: TGCAGTGCTAGGCCCATAGCGGGGGCCCTCCATACGCAGTATTTT.

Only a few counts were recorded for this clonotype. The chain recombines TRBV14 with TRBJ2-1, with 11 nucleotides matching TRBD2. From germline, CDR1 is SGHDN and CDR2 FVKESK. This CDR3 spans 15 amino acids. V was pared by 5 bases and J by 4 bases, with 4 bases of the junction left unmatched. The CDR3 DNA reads TGTGCCAGCAGCGACCGACTAGCGGGGTACAATGAGCAGTTCTTC. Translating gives CASSDRLAGYNEQFF. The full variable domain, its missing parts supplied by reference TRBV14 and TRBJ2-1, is EAGVTQFPSHSVIEKGQTVTLRCDPISGHDNLYWYRRVMGKEIKFLLHFVKESKQDESGMPNNRFLAERTGGTYSTLKVQPAELEDSGVYFCASSDRLAGYNEQFFGPGTRLTVL.

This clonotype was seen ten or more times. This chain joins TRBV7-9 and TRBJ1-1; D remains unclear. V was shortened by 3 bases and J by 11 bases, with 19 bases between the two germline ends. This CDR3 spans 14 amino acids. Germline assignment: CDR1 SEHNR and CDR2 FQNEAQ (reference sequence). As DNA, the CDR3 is TGTGCCAGCAGCTTGAGGGATCCGGGCTACGGTGCTTTCTTT. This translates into CASSLRDPGYGAFF.

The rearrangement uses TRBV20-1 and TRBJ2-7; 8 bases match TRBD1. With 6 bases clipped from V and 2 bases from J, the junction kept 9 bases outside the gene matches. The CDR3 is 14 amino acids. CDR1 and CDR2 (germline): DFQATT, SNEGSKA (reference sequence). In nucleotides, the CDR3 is TGCAGTGCCCGGGGACAGGAGGGCCCCTACGAGCAGTACTTC. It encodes CSARGQEGPYEQYF.

CDR3 DNA: TGTGCCAGCAGTTCGCTAGCCGCAGATACGCAGTATTTT. This sequence encodes CASSSLAADTQYF. The genes are TRBV6-5 and TRBJ2-3; D may be TRBD2 (5 bases). Germline CDR1 is MNHEY and CDR2 is SVGAGI. V lost 4 bases and J lost 4, with 9 bases in between. This CDR3 has 13 amino acids.

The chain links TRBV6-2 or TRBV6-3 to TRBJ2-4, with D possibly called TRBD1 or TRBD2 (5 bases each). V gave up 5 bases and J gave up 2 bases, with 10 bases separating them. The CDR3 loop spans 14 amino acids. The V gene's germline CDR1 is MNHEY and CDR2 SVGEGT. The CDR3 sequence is CASSEGISKNIQYF. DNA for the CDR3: TGTGCCAGCAGTGAGGGGATTTCCAAAAACATTCAGTACTTC.

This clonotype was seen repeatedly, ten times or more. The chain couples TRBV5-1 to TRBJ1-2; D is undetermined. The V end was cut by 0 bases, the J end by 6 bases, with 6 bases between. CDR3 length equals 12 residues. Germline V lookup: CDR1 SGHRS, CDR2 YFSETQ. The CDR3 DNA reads TGCGCCAGCAGCTTGGCCGCGGATGGCTACACCTTC. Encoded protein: CASSLAADGYTF.

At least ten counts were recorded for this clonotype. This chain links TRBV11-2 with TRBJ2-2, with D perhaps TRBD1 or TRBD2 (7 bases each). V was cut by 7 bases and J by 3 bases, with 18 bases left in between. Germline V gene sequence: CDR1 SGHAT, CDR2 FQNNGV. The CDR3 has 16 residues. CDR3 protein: CASTLGEGAHTGELFF. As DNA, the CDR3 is TGTGCCAGCACCCTAGGGGAGGGGGCTCACACCGGGGAGCTGTTTTTT. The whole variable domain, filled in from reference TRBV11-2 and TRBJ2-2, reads EAGVAQSPRYKIIEKRQSVAFWCNPISGHATLYWYQQILGQGPKLLIQFQNNGVVDDSQLPKDRFSAERLKGVDSTLKIQPAKLEDSAVYLCASTLGEGAHTGELFFGEGSRLTVL.

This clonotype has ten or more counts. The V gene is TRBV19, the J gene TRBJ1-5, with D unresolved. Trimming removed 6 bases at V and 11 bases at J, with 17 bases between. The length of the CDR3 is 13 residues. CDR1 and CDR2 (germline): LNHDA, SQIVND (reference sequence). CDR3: CASSGSAGLTQHF. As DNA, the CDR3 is TGTGCCAGTAGCGGCTCAGCTGGATTGACCCAGCATTTT.

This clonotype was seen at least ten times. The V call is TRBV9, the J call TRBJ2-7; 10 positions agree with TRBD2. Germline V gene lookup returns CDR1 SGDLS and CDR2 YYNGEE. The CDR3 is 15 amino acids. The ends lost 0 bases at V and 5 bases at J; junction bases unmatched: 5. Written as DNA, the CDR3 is TGTGCCAGCAGCGTAGGTGGACTAGCGGATGACGAGCAGTACTTC. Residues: CASSVGGLADDEQYF.

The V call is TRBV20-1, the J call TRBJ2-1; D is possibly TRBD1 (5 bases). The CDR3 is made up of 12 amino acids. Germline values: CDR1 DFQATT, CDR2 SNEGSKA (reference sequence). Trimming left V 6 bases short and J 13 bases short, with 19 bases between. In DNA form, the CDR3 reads TGCAGTGCCCGGAACCCCCTAGGGGTCCAGTTCTTC. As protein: CSARNPLGVQFF.

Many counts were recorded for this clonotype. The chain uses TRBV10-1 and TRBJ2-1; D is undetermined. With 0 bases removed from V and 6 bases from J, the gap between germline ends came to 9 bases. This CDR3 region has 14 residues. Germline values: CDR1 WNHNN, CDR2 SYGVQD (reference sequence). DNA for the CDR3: TGCGCCAGCAGTGAGTCGCCTAACCCCAATGAGCAGTTCTTC. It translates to CASSESPNPNEQFF.

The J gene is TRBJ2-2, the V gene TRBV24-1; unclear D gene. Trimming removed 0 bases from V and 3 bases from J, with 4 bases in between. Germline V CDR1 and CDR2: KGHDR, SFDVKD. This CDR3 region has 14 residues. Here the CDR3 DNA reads TGTGCCACCAGTGATTTGGCGGACACCGGGGAGCTGTTTTTT. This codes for CATSDLADTGELFF.

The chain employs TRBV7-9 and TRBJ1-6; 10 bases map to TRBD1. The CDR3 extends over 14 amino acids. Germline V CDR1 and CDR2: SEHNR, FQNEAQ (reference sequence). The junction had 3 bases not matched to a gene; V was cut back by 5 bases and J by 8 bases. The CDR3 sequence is CASSADRGHSPLHF. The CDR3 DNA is TGTGCCAGCAGCGCAGACAGGGGGCATTCACCCCTCCACTTT.

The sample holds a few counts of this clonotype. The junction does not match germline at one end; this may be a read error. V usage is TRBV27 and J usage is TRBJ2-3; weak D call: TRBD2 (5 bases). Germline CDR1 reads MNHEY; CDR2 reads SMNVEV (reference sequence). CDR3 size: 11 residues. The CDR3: CASSISGTQYF. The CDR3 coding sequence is TGTGCCAGCAGTATATCGGGGACGCAGTATTTT.

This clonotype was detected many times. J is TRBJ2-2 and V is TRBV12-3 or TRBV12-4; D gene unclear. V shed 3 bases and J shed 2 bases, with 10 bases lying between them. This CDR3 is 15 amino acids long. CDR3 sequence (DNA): TGTGCCAGCAGTTTGATCGACGGTAACACCGGGGAGCTGTTTTTT. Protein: CASSLIDGNTGELFF.

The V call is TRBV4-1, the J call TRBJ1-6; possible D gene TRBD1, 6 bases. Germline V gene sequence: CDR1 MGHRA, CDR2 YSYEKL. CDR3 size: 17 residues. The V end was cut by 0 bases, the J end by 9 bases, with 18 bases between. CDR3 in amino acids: CASSQDGTRGRGSPLHF. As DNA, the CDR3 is TGCGCCAGCAGCCAAGATGGGACAAGGGGACGGGGTTCACCCCTCCACTTT.

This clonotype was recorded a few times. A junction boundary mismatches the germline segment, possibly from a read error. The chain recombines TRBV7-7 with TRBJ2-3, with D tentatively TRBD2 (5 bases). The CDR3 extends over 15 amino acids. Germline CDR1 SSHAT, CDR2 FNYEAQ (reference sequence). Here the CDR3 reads CASSLVLDSTDTQYF. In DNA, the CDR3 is TGTGCTAGCAGCTTAGTACTAGACAGCACAGATACGCAGTATTTT. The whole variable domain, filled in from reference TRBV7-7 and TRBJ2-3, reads GAGVSQSPRYKVTKRGQDVTLRCDPISSHATLYWYQQALGQGPEFLTYFNYEAQPDKSGLPSDRFSAERPEGSISTLTIQRTEQRDSAMYRCASSLVLDSTDTQYFGPGTRLTVL.